The T cell receptor beta chain described here comes from a study of Tregs in tolerant kidney transplant recipients. The assay was immunoSEQ multiplex PCR, and TCRdb's table has in-frame clones only and misses some. The sample shows around 74,000 clones, less than 98% of them seen only once. CD4+CD25+CD127- Tregs, CD4+CD25- non-Tregs, CD4 and CD8 cells were sorted. CDR1 and CDR2 (germline): LNHDA, SQIVND (reference sequence). V was trimmed by 3 bases and J by 4 bases, leaving 12 bases between them. The CDR3 loop spans 14 amino acids. V is TRBV19 and J is TRBJ1-1, with D perhaps TRBD1 (5 bases). The sequence was collected from a human donor who received a combined kidney and bone marrow transplant. The sample consisted of CD4+ T cells from blood, taken before the transplant. Here the CDR3 DNA reads TGTGCCAGTAGTATTGGCAGGGTGGGCACTGAAGCTTTCTTT. Its protein is CASSIGRVGTEAFF.